This T cell receptor (beta chain) was captured in a study of regulatory T cells in long-lasting Graves disease. Notes on this clonotype: Its antigen is as yet unknown.

V gave up 1 base and J gave up 6 bases, with 7 bases separating them. Germline V gene data show CDR1 as SGHNT and CDR2 as YENEEA. CDR3 length: 13 residues. The TCR beta library used iRepertoire HTBI primers with Arm-PCR amplification of CDR3. TCRdb reanalysed the multiplex PCR reads using MiXCR and keeps one entry per CDR3 protein. There are hundreds of thousands of distinct CDR3 sequences in the sample; 16% occur only once, and 15% to 20% lies in the top ten. The time point was: newly diagnosed GD, antithyroid drugs for less than 3 months. The authors made the TCR library using RNA they extracted from PBMCs. Study results and limitations: Segments TRBV28, TRBJ1-2 and TRBJ2-5 showed preferential usage in persistent disease.

This sample also belongs to another study, concerning T cells in Graves' hyperthyroidism and ophthalmopathy.

Material: peripheral blood mononuclear cells (PBMCs), obtained at new diagnosis, from a patient treated with antithyroid drugs. The chain has TRBV11-3 and TRBJ2-1; D not resolved. The receptor comes from a woman under 40 with Graves disease. The DNA of the CDR3 is TGTGCCAGCAGCTTAGTCAAGAGCAATGAGCAGTTCTTC. Translation: CASSLVKSNEQFF.